The 10 T cell receptor beta chains reported below all come from one sample, sequenced in a study of blood T cell repertoires in COVID-19 (dated by TCRdb to the early 2020s). Receptor libraries were prepared by the immunoSEQ multiplex PCR assay. Sourced from immuneACCESS, this table was stored by TCRdb with only in-frame sequences that have V and J called. A share of the clones is absent; for the studies checked, an unresolved V gene accounts for under half, and the remainder has no known explanation. In all, the sample holds 300,000 to 400,000 clones, and under 95% of those were seen once. The top ten hold 3% to 4% of the sample. Sample: peripheral blood. These receptors originate from a woman under 30 who had recovered from COVID-19.

The chain joins TRBV19 to TRBJ2-3; 9 bases are shared with TRBD2. The germline V gene encodes CDR1 LNHDA and CDR2 SQIVND (reference sequence). CDR3 size: 16 residues. V shed 4 bases and J 1 base; nucleotides not matched to a gene: 6. The CDR3 sequence is CASSTTSGPRTDTQYF. CDR3 bases: TGTGCCAGTAGTACGACTAGCGGACCGCGCACAGATACGCAGTATTTT. Looking up the rest from reference TRBV19 and TRBJ2-3 gives the full variable domain: DGGITQSPKYLFRKEGQNVTLSCEQNLNHDAMYWYRQDPGQGLRLIYYSQIVNDFQKGDIAEGYSVSREKKESFPLTVTSAQKNPTAFYLCASSTTSGPRTDTQYFGPGTRLTVL.

This chain links TRBV18 with TRBJ2-7; D possibly corresponds to TRBD1 (6 bases). Germline V gene data show CDR1 as KGHSH and CDR2 as LQKENI. The CDR3 is 12 amino acids. Trimming took off 6 bases at V and 6 bases at J, with 12 bases between the two ends. CDR3 bases: TGTGCCAGCTCCGGTATACAGGGCGAGCAGTACGTC. Its protein is CASSGIQGEQYV.

The V call is TRBV7-2, the J call TRBJ1-4, with D maybe TRBD1 (6 bases). This CDR3 spans 15 amino acids. V shed 0 bases and J shed 7 bases, with 12 bases lying between them. The germline V gene encodes CDR1 SGHTA and CDR2 FQGNSA. CDR3 DNA: TGTGCCAGCAGCTTAGCCAGGGGCAGCGGTGAAAAACTGTTTTTT. This encodes CASSLARGSGEKLFF.

The count of this clone is one. V and J are TRBV3-1 (or the pseudogene TRBV3-2) and TRBJ2-3; D gene uncertain. CDR1 is LGHDT and CDR2 is YNNKEL in the germline V gene (reference sequence). The CDR3 contains 12 residues. V lost 3 bases and J 3 bases, leaving 4 bases between the germline ends. CDR3 region: CASSHRTDTQYF. CDR3 DNA: TGTGCCAGCAGCCACAGGACAGATACGCAGTATTTT.

The rearrangement links TRBV5-1 to TRBJ2-1; D possibly corresponds to TRBD2 (5 bases). The CDR3 extends over 15 amino acids. The germline V and J ends were trimmed by 1 base and 5 bases, with 13 bases remaining between them. Germline values: CDR1 SGHRS, CDR2 YFSETQ. This CDR3 is CASSLLSSRDNEQFF. In DNA, the CDR3 is TGCGCCAGCAGCTTGTTATCTAGCCGCGACAATGAGCAGTTCTTC.

CDR3 bases: TGTGCCAGCTCACCCCCAGAATCTGGAAACACCATATATTTT. This codes for CASSPPESGNTIYF. This sequence joins TRBV18 and TRBJ1-3; D remains unclear. Trimming stripped 3 bases from V and 1 base from J, with 7 bases between. The CDR3 contains 14 residues. Looked up from germline, CDR1 is KGHSH and CDR2 is LQKENI.

This clone has only one observation. This chain joins TRBV4-3 and TRBJ1-2; D gene unclear. This CDR3 has 15 residues. Per germline, CDR1 LGHNA and CDR2 YSLEER. Trimming removed 4 bases from V and 0 bases from J, with 12 bases in between. The CDR3 protein is CASSRYEVANYGYTF. CDR3 sequence (DNA): TGCGCCAGCAGCCGATATGAGGTGGCTAACTATGGCTACACCTTC.

The V gene is TRBV27, the J gene TRBJ1-4, with D unclear. The CDR3 spans 17 residues. Germline lookup yields CDR1 MNHEY and CDR2 SMNVEV (reference sequence). The V end lost 0 bases, the J end lost 0 bases, and 11 bases lay between the germline ends. The CDR3 nucleotides read TGTGCCAGCAGTTTATCCCCTCGCGGAGCAACTAATGAAAAACTGTTTTTT. Encoded protein: CASSLSPRGATNEKLFF.

DNA of the CDR3: TGTGCCAGCAGCTTGGGAGTTGGGCAGGGGGCGGAGACCCAGTACTTC. It is translated as CASSLGVGQGAETQYF. This chain uses TRBV5-6 with TRBJ2-5, with 8 bases fitting TRBD1. The V segment lost 0 bases and the J segment 5 bases; nucleotides outside the gene matches: 9. This CDR3 is built from 16 residues. In germline, CDR1 is SGHDT, CDR2 YYEEEE.

The rearrangement links TRBV18 to TRBJ1-5, with a possible D match to TRBD1 (5 bases). Germline CDR1 reads KGHSH; CDR2 reads LQKENI. The CDR3 loop spans 15 amino acids. Trimming pared 5 bases from V and 3 bases from J, leaving 14 bases between. This CDR3 reads CASSGGIRANQPQHF. In DNA, the CDR3 is TGTGCCAGCTCAGGAGGGATCAGGGCCAATCAGCCCCAGCATTTT.